This is a list of T cell receptor beta chains from one sample in a study of blood T cell repertoires in COVID-19. TCRdb keeps only in-frame clones here, not all; method: immunoSEQ multiplex PCR. Found here are some 270,000 clones, approximately 86% of them singletons; the top ten hold over 8%. The sequencing sample was made of peripheral blood. The receptors here all came from a man aged 40-50 years with active or convalescent COVID-19. CDR3s include the opening cysteine and the closing phenylalanine or tryptophan. The D gene is left open where the match is weak. Size is stated for part of the rows, as once, few or many counts, or as a class when the clone is expanded.

TRBJ1-4 TRBV19 . . TGTGCCAGTAGTATACAGGGTGCCGAAAAACTGTTTTTT CASSIQGAEKLFF
TRBJ1-5 TRBV2 . . TGTGCCAGCAGTGCTCAAGGGGGAAGTCAGCCCCAGCATTTT CASSAQGGSQPQHF
TRBJ1-1 TRBV18 . . TGTGCCAGCTCACCAGGTCGGGACTCTAAAGCTTTCTTT CASSPGRDSKAFF
TRBJ1-1 TRBV6-2/TRBV6-3 . TRBD1 TGTGCCAGCAGTTTTTCCTGGACAGGAGACACTGAAGCTTTCTTT CASSFSWTGDTEAFF
TRBJ2-2 TRBV7-2 once TRBD2 TGTGCCAGCAGCCCAGACCCGGGAGGGGGGGAGCTGTTTTTT CASSPDPGGGELFF
TRBJ1-1 TRBV19 . TRBD1 TGTGCCAGTACCATTGGGGACAGGATCATGAACACTGAAGCTTTCTTT CASTIGDRIMNTEAFF
TRBJ1-3 TRBV5-1 . TRBD1 TGCGCCAGCAGCTCCGGACAGGCCTCTGGAAACACCATATATTTT CASSSGQASGNTIYF
TRBJ2-6 TRBV7-9 . TRBD2 TGTGCCAGCAGAACACTAGCGGGATACGACTCTGGGGCCAACGTCCTGACTTTC CASRTLAGYDSGANVLTF
TRBJ1-1 TRBV10-3 . . TGTGCCACCGGGAGTATGAACACTGAAGCTTTCTTT CATGSMNTEAFF
TRBJ2-1 TRBV24-1 . . TGTGCCACCAGTGGGGCGTACAATGAGCAGTTCTTC CATSGAYNEQFF
TRBJ2-7 TRBV24-1 . . TGTGCCACCAGTGAAACAGGGACAACCTACGAGCAGTACTTC CATSETGTTYEQYF
TRBJ2-3 TRBV21-1 . . TGTGCCAGCAGCAAAGGTTGGACAGGGGGCGAGGAGGATACGCAGTATTTT CASSKGWTGGEEDTQYF
TRBJ1-2 TRBV7-2 few . TGTGCCAGCAGCTTAGACTCAGGGGACTATGGCTACACCTTC CASSLDSGDYGYTF
TRBJ2-1 TRBV27 . TRBD1 TGTGCCAGCAGTCACTTGGACAGGGGGCAAGGTGAGCAGTTCTTC CASSHLDRGQGEQFF
TRBJ1-1 TRBV7-3 . . TGTGCCAGCTCGAGATCAGGGACGGGGGATACTGAAGCTTTCTTT CASSRSGTGDTEAFF
TRBJ2-1 TRBV12-3/TRBV12-4 . . TGTGCCAGCACCTCAGGGCATGAGCAGTTCTTC CASTSGHEQFF
TRBJ2-7 TRBV7-9 once TRBD2 TGTGCCAGCAGCTCTATAGCGGGTGAGCAGTACTTC CASSSIAGEQYF
TRBJ1-1 TRBV24-1 . . TGTGCCACCAGTGAGACAACGAACACTGAAGCTTTCTTT CATSETTNTEAFF
TRBJ1-4 TRBV18 . . TGTGCCAGCTCACGGGAGCAGGGGGAAAAACTGTTTTTT CASSREQGEKLFF
TRBJ1-4 TRBV5-1 . . TGCGCCAGCAGCTTGGGCAGGCTTAATGAAAAACTGTTTTTT CASSLGRLNEKLFF
TRBJ2-7 TRBV6-6 . . TGTGCCAGCAGGGCGGCCCTGACGGTCGGCGAGCAGTACTTC CASRAALTVGEQYF
TRBJ1-2 TRBV6-2/TRBV6-3 . . TGTGCCAGCAGTTACGAGGAAGACTATGGCTACACCTTC CASSYEEDYGYTF
TRBJ1-1 TRBV15 . TRBD1 TGTGCCACCAGCAGGGTAATGACAGGGGTACGCGATGCTTTCTTT CATSRVMTGVRDAFF
TRBJ2-1 TRBV6-5 . TRBD2 TGTGCCAGTTCGCGGGAGAAGGGCTACAATGAGCAGTTCTTC CASSREKGYNEQFF
TRBJ1-6 TRBV5-6 . TRBD1 TGTGCCAGCAGCTCCGGACAGGGAGTTTCACCCCTCCACTTT CASSSGQGVSPLHF
TRBJ2-2 TRBV15 . TRBD2 TGTGCCACCAGCGCGCGGGGGACTCCGGGCACCGGGGAGCTGTTTTTT CATSARGTPGTGELFF
TRBJ2-2 TRBV12-3/TRBV12-4 . . TGTGCCAGCTTGGACAGAAACACCGGGGAGCTGTTTTTT CASLDRNTGELFF
TRBJ2-5 TRBV4-1 . TRBD2 TGCGCCAGCAGCCCGCAGCGGGGGGAGGGAGAGACCCAGTACTTC CASSPQRGEGETQYF
TRBJ2-1 TRBV28 . . TGTGCCAGCAGTCCAGTCGGTGGGGGCGAGTACAATGAGCAGTTCTTC CASSPVGGGEYNEQFF
TRBJ1-5 TRBV27 . . TGTGCCAGCAGTTTAAACGGTTATAGCAATCAGCCCCAGCATTTT CASSLNGYSNQPQHF
TRBJ2-1 TRBV19 . TRBD2 TGTGCCAGTAGTATAAGCGGGAAACACAATGAGCAGTTCTTC CASSISGKHNEQFF
TRBJ2-1 TRBV5-4 . . TGTGCCAGCAGCTCAATGGGGGGACCGAGTATAACCTACAATGAGCAGTTCTTC CASSSMGGPSITYNEQFF
TRBJ1-6 TRBV27 few . TGTGCCAGCAGTTTAGGGCAGATTAATTCACCCCTCCACTTT CASSLGQINSPLHF
TRBJ2-7 TRBV5-1 . . TGCGCCAGCAGCTTGGCAGCGCGGACAACCTACGAGCAGTACTTC CASSLAARTTYEQYF
TRBJ2-2 TRBV27 . . TGTGCCAGCAGCCTTGCAGGGGCGGGCACCGGGGAGCTGTTTTTT CASSLAGAGTGELFF
TRBJ2-7 TRBV30 . . TGTGCCTGGAGCGCCAAGGTGGGCGGGGATAAGTACTTC CAWSAKVGGDKYF
TRBJ1-6 TRBV2 . . TGTGCCAGCAGTGAGACGCGGGGGTATTCACCCCTCCACTTT CASSETRGYSPLHF
TRBJ2-4 TRBV19 . . TGTGCCAGTAGTGGAGGGGGCGCTCGGGAAAACATTCAGTACTTC CASSGGGARENIQYF
TRBJ2-2 TRBV27 . TRBD1 TGTGCCAGCAGTTGGACAGGGTCGGGCACCGGGGAGCTGTTTTTT CASSWTGSGTGELFF
TRBJ2-5 TRBV2 . TRBD1 TGTGCCAGCAGGCGGACAGGGAGGGAGACCCAGTACTTC CASRRTGRETQYF
TRBJ1-5 TRBV6-1 . . TGTGCCAGCAGTGAAGACAGGAATCAGCCCCAGCATTTT CASSEDRNQPQHF
TRBJ2-7 TRBV6-1 . . TGTGCCAGCAGTGACAGGGGCCGGGGATACGAGCAGTACTTC CASSDRGRGYEQYF
TRBJ1-2 TRBV9 . . TGTGCCAGCAGCCAAGGGGAAAACTATGGCTACACCTTC CASSQGENYGYTF
TRBJ1-1 TRBV29-1 . . TGCAGCGTTGTCGGGGGGCTCCCTGAAGCTTTCTTT CSVVGGLPEAFF
TRBJ2-1 TRBV5-1 . TRBD2 TGCGCCAGCAGCTTGGATACTAGCGGGACCAATGAGCAGTTCTTC CASSLDTSGTNEQFF
TRBJ2-5 TRBV11-2 . . TGTGCCAGCAGCCCAACGCGGCTACAGGGAACCCAGTACTTC CASSPTRLQGTQYF
TRBJ2-4 TRBV5-1 . . TGCGCCAGCAGCTTGGGAACAACAGGGACGGGAAACATTCAGTACTTC CASSLGTTGTGNIQYF
TRBJ2-3 TRBV7-9 . TRBD2 TGTGCCAGCAGCCCGTGGCTAGCGGGAGAGCACACAGATACGCAGTATTTT CASSPWLAGEHTDTQYF